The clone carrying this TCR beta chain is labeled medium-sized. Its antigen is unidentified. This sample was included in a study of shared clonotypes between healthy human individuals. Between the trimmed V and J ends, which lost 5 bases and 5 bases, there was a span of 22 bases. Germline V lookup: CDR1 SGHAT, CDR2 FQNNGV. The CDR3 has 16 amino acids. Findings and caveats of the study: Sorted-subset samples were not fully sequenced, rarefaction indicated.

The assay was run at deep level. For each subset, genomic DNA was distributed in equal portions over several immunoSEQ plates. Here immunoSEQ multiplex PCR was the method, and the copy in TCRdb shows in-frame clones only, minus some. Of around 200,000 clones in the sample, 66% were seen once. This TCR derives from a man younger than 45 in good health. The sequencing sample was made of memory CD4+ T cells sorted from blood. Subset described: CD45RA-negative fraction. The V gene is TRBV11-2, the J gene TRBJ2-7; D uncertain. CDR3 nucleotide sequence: TGTGCCAGCAGCCCTCGGAGCCGTTCCCAATGGAACGAGCAGTACTTC. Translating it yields CASSPRSRSQWNEQYF.